This TCR beta chain emerged from a study of T cell changes during pregnancy in multiple sclerosis. Data came from immunoSEQ multiplex PCR; TCRdb stores just in-frame clones and leaves some out. Of more than 55,000 clones listed, about 89% were seen once; the top ten hold about 1.5%. The clonotype was recovered from a female donor with multiple sclerosis, enrolled in a pregnancy study. The specimen comprised peripheral blood, sampled in the second trimester of pregnancy.

CDR3 nucleotides: TGTGCCAGAACTACTAGACAGGGGAACTATGGCTACACCTTC. This codes for CARTTRQGNYGYTF. This chain uses TRBV30 with TRBJ1-2, with TRBD1 identical over 8 bases. CDR1 is GTSNPN, CDR2 SVGIG, per germline (reference sequence). V dropped 8 bases and J dropped 2; count of bases not matched to a gene: 10. The CDR3 totals 14 residues.